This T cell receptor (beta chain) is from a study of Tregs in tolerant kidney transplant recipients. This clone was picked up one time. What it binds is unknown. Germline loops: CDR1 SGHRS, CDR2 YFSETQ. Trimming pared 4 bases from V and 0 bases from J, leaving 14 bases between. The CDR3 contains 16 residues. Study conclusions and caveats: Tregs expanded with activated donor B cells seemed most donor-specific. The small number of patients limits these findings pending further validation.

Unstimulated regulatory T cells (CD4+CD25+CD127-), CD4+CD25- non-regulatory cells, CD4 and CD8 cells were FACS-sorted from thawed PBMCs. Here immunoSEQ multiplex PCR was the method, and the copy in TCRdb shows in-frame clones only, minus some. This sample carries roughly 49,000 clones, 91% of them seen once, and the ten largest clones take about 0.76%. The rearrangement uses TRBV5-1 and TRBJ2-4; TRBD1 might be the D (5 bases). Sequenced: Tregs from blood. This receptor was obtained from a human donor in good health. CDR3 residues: CASSNQTELAKNIQYF. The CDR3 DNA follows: TGCGCCAGCAGCAACCAGACAGAACTAGCCAAAAACATTCAGTACTTC.